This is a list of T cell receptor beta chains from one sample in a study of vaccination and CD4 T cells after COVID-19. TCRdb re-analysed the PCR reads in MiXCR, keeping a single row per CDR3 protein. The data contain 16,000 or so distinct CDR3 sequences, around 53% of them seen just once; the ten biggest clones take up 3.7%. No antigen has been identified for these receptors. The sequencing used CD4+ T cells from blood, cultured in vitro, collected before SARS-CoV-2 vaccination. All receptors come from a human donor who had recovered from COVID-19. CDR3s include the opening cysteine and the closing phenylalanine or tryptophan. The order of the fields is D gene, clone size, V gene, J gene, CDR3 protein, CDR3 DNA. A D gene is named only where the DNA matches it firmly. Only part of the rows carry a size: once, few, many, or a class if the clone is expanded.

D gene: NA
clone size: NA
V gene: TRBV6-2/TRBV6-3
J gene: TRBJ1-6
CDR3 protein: CASSYGQGESPLHF
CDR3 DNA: TGTGCCAGCAGTTACGGTCAGGGAGAATCACCCCTCCACTTT

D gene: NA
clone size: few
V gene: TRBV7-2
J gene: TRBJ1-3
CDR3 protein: CASSLAPGNGNTIYF
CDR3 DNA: TGTGCCAGCAGCTTAGCGCCCGGGAACGGAAACACCATATATTTT

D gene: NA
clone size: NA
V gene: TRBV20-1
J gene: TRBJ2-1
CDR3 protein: CSARDAVALSNEQFF
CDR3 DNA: TGCAGTGCTAGAGATGCGGTAGCGCTATCTAATGAGCAGTTCTTC

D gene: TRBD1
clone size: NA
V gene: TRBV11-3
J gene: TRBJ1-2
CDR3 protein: CASSLEVGTGSFYGYTF
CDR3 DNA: TGTGCCAGCAGCTTAGAGGTCGGGACAGGGAGTTTCTATGGCTACACCTTC

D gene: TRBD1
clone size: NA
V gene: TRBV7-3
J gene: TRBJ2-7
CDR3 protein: CASSFGQGPYEQYF
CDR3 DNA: TGTGCCAGCAGCTTCGGACAGGGTCCCTACGAGCAGTACTTC

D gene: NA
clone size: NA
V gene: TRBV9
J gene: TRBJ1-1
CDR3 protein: CASSVLTGTQNTEAFF
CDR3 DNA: TGTGCCAGCAGCGTCCTAACCGGGACACAGAACACTGAAGCTTTCTTT

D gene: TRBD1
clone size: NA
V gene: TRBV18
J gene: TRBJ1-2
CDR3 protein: CASSPRGTGAHYGYTF
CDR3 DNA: TGTGCCAGCTCACCCCGGGGGACAGGGGCACACTATGGCTACACCTTC

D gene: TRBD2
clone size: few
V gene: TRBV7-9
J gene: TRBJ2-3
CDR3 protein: CASTQAGGTDTQYF
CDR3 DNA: TGTGCCAGCACCCAAGCGGGAGGAACAGATACGCAGTATTTT

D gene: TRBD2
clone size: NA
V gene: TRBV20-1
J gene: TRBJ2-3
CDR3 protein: CSARDQASGSADTQYF
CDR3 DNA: TGCAGTGCTAGAGATCAGGCTAGCGGGAGCGCAGATACGCAGTATTTT

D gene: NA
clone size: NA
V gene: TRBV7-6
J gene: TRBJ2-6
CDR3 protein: CASSLGRTNSGANVLTF
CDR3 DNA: TGTGCCAGCAGCTTAGGCAGGACTAACTCTGGGGCCAACGTCCTGACTTTC

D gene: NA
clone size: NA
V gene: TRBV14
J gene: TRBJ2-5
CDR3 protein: CASSQRSTQETQYF
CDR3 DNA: TGTGCCAGCAGCCAACGCAGCACCCAAGAGACCCAGTACTTC

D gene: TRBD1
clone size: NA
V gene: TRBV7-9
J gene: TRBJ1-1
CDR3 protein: CASSLDRGNMNTEAFF
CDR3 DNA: TGTGCCAGCAGCCTAGACAGGGGGAACATGAACACTGAAGCTTTCTTT

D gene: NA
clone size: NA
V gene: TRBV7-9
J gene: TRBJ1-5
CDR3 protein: CASSSDASNQPQHF
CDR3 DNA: TGTGCCAGCAGCTCCGACGCGAGCAATCAGCCCCAGCATTTT

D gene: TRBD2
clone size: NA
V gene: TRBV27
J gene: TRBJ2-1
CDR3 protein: CASSPGLAGRDEQFF
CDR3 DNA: TGTGCCAGCAGTCCCGGACTAGCGGGAAGGGATGAGCAGTTCTTC

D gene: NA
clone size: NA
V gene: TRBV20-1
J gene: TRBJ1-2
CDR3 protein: CSADTLTRGDGYTF
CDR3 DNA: TGCAGTGCTGACACACTAACGCGGGGGGATGGCTACACCTTC

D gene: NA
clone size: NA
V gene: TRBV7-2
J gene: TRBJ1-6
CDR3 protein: CASSVGGTLPSPLHF
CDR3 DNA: TGTGCCAGCAGCGTGGGAGGGACACTCCCCTCACCCCTCCACTTT

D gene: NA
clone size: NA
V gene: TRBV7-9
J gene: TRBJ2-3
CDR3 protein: CASSEGWDVDTQYF
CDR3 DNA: TGTGCCAGCAGCGAGGGGTGGGACGTAGATACGCAGTATTTT

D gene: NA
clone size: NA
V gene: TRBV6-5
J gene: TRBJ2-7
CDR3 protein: CASSYSREGEQYF
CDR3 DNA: TGTGCCAGCAGTTACTCTAGAGAGGGGGAGCAGTACTTC

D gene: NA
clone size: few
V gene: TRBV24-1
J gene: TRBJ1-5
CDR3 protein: CATSAGRTSSNQPQHF
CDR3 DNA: TGTGCCACCAGTGCAGGGCGAACAAGTTCTAATCAGCCCCAGCATTTT

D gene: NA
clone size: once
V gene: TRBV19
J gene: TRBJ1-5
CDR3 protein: CASSPQGNSNQPQHF
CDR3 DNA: TGTGCCAGTAGTCCCCAGGGGAATAGCAATCAGCCCCAGCATTTT

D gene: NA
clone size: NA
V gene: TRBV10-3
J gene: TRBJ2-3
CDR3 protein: CAISEGATTDTQYF
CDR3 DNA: TGTGCCATCAGTGAGGGGGCCACCACAGATACGCAGTATTTC

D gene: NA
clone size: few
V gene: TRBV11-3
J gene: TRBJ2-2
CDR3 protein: CASRTSWNTGELFF
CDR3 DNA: TGTGCCAGCAGGACCAGTTGGAACACCGGGGAGCTGTTTTTT

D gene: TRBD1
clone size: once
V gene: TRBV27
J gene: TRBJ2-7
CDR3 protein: CASSPRGTGVHEQYF
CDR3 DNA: TGTGCCAGCAGTCCCCGAGGGACAGGGGTCCACGAGCAGTACTTC

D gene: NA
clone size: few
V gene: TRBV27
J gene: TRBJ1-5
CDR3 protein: CASSVNRGQPQHF
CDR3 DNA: TGTGCCAGCAGTGTAAACAGAGGTCAGCCCCAGCATTTT

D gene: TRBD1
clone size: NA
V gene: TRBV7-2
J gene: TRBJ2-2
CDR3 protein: CASSPRDRNTGELFF
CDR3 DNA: TGTGCCAGCAGCCCCCGGGACAGAAACACCGGGGAGCTGTTTTTT

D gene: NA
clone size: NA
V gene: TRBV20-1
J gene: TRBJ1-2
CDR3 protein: CSASEAVGYTF
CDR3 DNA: TGCAGTGCCTCCGAGGCTGTTGGCTACACCTTC

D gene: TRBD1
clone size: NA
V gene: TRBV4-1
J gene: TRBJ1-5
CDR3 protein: CASSHTIRDRDSNQPQHF
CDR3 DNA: TGCGCCAGCAGCCATACGATCCGGGACAGGGATAGCAATCAGCCCCAGCATTTT

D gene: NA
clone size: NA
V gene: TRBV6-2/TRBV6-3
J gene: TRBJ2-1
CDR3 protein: CASSYRQGGEQFF
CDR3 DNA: TGTGCCAGCAGTTATCGGCAGGGCGGTGAGCAGTTCTTC

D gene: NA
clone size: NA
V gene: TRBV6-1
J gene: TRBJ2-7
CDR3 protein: CASKNRIAYEQYF
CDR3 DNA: TGTGCCAGCAAGAACAGGATCGCCTACGAGCAGTACTTC